What follows is one TCR beta chain and its context. These data are taken from a study of shared clonotypes between healthy human individuals. The table came from immunoSEQ multiplex PCR; TCRdb's copy has only in-frame clones and leaves some out. The repertoire holds fewer than 1.8 million clones, with approximately 98.5% as singletons. Between the trimmed V and J ends, which lost 4 bases and 2 bases, there was a span of 12 bases. The CDR3 is made up of 14 amino acids. Germline CDR1 SGHRS, CDR2 YFSETQ. The TCR was taken from a man aged 30-40 years in good health. Sequenced material: naive CD4+ T cells sorted from blood. Indicated subset: CD45RA+ positively selected. V and J are TRBV5-1 and TRBJ2-5; no clear D gene. CDR3 sequence: CASSQGSRQETQYF. CDR3 DNA: TGCGCCAGCAGCCAAGGGTCACGGCAAGAGACCCAGTACTTC. Combining the CDR3 with reference TRBV5-1 and TRBJ2-5 gives the whole variable domain KAGVTQTPRYLIKTRGQQVTLSCSPISGHRSVSWYQQTPGQGLQFLFEYFSETQRNKGNFPGRFSGRQFSNSRSEMNVSTLELGDSALYLCASSQGSRQETQYFGPGTRLLVL.